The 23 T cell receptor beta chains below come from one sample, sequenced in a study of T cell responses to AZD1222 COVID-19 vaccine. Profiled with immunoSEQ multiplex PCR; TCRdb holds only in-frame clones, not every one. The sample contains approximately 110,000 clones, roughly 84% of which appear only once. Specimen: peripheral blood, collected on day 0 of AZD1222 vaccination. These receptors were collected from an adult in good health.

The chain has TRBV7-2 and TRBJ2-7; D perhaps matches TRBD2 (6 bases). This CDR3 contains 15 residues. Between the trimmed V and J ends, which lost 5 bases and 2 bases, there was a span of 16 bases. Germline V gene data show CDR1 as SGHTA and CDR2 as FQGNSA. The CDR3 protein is CASSPTASVAYEQYF. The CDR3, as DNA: TGTGCCAGCAGCCCTACTGCTAGCGTAGCCTACGAGCAGTACTTC.

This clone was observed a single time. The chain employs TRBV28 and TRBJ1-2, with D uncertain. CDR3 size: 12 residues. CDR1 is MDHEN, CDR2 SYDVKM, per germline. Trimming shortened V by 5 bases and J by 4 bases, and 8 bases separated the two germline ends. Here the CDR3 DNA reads TGTGCCAGCAGTGGGGAAATCTATGGCTACACCTTC. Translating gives CASSGEIYGYTF.

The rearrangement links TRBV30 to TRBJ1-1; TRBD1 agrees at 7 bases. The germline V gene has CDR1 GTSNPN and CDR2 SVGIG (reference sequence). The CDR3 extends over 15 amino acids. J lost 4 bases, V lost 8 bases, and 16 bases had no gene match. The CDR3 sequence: CAGHRVIQGGTEAFF. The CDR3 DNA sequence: TGTGCCGGTCACAGGGTTATTCAGGGGGGCACTGAAGCTTTCTTT.

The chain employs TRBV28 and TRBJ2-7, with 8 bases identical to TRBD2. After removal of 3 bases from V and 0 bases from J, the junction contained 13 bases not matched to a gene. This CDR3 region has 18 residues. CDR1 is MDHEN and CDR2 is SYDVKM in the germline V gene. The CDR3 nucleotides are TGTGCCAGCAGTTTCCCTACTACTAGCGGCCGTAGCTCCTACGAGCAGTACTTC. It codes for CASSFPTTSGRSSYEQYF.

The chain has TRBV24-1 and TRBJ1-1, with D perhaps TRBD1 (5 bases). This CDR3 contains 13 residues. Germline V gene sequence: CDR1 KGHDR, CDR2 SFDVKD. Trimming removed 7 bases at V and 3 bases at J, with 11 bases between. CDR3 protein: CATSQGGYTEAFF. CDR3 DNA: TGTGCCACCAGCCAGGGAGGTTACACTGAAGCTTTCTTT.

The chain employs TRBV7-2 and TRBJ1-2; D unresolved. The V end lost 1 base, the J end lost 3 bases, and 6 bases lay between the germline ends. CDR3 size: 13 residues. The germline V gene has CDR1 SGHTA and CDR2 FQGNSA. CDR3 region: CASSLDSDYGYTF. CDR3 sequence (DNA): TGTGCCAGCAGCTTAGACAGCGACTATGGCTACACCTTC.

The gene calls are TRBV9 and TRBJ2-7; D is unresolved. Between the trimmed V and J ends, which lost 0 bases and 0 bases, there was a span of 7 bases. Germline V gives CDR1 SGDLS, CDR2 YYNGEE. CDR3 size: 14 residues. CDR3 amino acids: CASSVADASYEQYF. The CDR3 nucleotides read TGTGCCAGCAGCGTAGCGGACGCCTCCTACGAGCAGTACTTC.

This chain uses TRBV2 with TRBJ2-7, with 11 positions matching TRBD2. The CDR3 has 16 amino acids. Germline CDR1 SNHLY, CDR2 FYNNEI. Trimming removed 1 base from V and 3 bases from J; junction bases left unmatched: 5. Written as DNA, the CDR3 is TGTGCCAGCAGTGAAGAAATTACTAGCGGGAGCTACGAGCAGTACTTC. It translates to CASSEEITSGSYEQYF.

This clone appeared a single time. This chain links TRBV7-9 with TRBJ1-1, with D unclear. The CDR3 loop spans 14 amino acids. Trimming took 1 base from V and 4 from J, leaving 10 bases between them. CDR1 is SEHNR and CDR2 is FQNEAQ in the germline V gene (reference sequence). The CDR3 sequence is CASSLVGWGTEAFF. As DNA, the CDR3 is TGTGCCAGCAGCTTAGTCGGGTGGGGCACTGAAGCTTTCTTT. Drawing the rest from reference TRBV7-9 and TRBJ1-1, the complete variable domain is DTGVSQNPRHKITKRGQNVTFRCDPISEHNRLYWYRQTLGQGPEFLTYFQNEAQLEKSRLLSDRFSAERPKGSFSTLEIQRTEQGDSAMYLCASSLVGWGTEAFFGQGTRLTVV.

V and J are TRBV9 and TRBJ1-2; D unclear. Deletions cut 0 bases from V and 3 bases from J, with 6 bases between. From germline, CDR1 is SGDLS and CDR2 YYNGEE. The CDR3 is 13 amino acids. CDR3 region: CASSVAEHYGYTF. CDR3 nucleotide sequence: TGTGCCAGCAGCGTAGCGGAGCACTATGGCTACACCTTC.

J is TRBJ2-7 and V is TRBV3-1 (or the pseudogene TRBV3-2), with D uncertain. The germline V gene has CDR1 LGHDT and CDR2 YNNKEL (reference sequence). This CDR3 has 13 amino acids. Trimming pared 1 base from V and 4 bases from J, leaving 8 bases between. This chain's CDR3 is CASSQVGSYEQYF. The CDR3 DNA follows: TGTGCCAGCAGCCAAGTCGGTAGTTACGAGCAGTACTTC.

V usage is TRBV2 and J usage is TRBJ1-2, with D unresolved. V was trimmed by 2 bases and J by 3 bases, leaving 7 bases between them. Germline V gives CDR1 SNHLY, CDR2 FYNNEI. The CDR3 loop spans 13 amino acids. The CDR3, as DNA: TGTGCCAGCAGTGAACTGGAGGACTATGGCTACACCTTC. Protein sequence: CASSELEDYGYTF.

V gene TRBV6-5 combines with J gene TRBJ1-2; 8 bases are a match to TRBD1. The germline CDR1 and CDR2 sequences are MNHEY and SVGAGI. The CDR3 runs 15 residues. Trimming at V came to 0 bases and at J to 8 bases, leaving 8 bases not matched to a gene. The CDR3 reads CASSYSMTGEGGYTF. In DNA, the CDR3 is TGTGCCAGCAGTTACTCCATGACAGGGGAAGGAGGCTACACCTTC.

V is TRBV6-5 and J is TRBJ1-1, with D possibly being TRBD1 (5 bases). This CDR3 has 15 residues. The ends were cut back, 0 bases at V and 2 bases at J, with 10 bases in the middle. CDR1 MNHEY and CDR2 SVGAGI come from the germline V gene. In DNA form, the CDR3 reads TGTGCCAGCAGTTACTCCACGGGGCTTAACACTGAAGCTTTCTTT. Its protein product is CASSYSTGLNTEAFF.

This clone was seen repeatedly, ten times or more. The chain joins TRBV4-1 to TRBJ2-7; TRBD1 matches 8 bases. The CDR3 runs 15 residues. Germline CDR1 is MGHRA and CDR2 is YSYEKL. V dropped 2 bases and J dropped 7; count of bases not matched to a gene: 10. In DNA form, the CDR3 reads TGCGCCAGCAGCCAAAAGACAGGGGATTTACGAGAGCAGTACTTC. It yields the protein CASSQKTGDLREQYF.

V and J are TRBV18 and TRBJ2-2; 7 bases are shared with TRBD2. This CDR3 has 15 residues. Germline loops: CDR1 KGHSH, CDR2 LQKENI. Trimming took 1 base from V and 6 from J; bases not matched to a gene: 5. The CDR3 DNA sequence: TGTGCCAGCTCACCACGGGAGGGGACGGCCGGGGAGCTGTTTTTT. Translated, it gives CASSPREGTAGELFF.

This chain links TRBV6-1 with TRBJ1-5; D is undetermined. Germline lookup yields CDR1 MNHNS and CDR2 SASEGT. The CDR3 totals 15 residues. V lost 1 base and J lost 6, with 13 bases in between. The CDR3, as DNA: TGTGCCAGCAGTGAAGTCGTGGGCCCGGGTCAGCCCCAGCATTTT. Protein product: CASSEVVGPGQPQHF.

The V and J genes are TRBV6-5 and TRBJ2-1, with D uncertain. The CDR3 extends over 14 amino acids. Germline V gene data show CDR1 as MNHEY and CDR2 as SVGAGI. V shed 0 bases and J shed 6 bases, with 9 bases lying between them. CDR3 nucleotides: TGTGCCAGCAGTTACTCGCCGGTTCGCAATGAGCAGTTCTTC. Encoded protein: CASSYSPVRNEQFF.

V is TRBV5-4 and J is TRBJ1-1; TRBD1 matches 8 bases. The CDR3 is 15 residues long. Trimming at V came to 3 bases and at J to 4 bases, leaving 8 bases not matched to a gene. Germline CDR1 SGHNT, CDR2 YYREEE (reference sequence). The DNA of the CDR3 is TGTGCCAGCAGCTCCTGGACAGGGCAGGGCACTGAAGCTTTCTTT. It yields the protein CASSSWTGQGTEAFF.

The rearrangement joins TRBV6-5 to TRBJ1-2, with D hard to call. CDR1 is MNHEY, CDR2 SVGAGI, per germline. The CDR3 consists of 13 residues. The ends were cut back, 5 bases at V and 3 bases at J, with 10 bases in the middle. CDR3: CASSPRGYYGYTF. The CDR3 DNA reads TGTGCCAGCAGTCCCCGTGGGTACTATGGCTACACCTTC.

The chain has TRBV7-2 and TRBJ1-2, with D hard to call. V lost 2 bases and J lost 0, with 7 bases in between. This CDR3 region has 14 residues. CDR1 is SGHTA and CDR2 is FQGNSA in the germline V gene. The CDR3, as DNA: TGTGCCAGCAGCTTAACGTACACTAACTATGGCTACACCTTC. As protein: CASSLTYTNYGYTF.

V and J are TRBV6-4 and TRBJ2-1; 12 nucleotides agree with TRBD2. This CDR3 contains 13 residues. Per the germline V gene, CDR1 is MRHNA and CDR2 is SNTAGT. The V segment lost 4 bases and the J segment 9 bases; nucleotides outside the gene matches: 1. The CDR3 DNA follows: TGTGCCAGCAGTGGGACTAGCGGGGCTGAGCAGTTCTTC. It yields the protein CASSGTSGAEQFF.

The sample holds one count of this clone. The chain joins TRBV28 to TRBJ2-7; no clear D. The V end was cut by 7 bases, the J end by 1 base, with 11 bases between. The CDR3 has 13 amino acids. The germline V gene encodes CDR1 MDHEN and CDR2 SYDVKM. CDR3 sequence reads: CASIGPPSYEQYF. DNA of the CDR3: TGTGCCAGCATTGGTCCTCCATCCTACGAGCAGTACTTC.